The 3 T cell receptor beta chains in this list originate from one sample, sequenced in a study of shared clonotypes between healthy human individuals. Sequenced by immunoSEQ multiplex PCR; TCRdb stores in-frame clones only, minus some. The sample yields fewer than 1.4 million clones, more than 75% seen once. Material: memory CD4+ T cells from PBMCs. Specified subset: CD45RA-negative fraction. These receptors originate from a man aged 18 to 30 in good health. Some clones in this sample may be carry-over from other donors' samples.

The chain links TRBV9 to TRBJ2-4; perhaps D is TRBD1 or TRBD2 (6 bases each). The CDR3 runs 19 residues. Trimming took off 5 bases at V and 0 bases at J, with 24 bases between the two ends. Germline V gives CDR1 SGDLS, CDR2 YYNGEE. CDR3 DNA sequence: TGTGCCAGCAGTCCCTCGGGACTGGGGGGCAATCTAGCCAAAAACATTCAGTACTTC. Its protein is CASSPSGLGGNLAKNIQYF.

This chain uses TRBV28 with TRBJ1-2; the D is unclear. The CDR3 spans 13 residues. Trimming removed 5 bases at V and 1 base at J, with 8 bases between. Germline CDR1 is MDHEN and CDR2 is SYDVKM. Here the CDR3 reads CASSPQVNYGYTF. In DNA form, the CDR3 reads TGTGCCAGCAGTCCCCAAGTTAACTATGGCTACACCTTC.

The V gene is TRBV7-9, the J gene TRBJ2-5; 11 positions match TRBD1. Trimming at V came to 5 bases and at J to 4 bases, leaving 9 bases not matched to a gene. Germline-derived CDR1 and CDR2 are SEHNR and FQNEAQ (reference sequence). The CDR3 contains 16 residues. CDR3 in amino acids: CASSQMGTGGRETQYF. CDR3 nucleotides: TGTGCCAGCAGCCAAATGGGGACAGGGGGGCGAGAGACCCAGTACTTC.